This T cell receptor beta chain was captured in a study of OX40 agonist ivuxolimab in advanced cancers. Whole-study context: Those treated in dose escalation had hepatocellular carcinoma, melanoma, renal cell cancer or head and neck cancer. One hepatocellular carcinoma and a couple of cutaneous melanoma patients partially responded. Study-level points and caveats: Several nonresponders also turned out to have low normalized T-cell clonal expansion.

On this clone: Its antigen is still unknown.

The protocol was immunoSEQ multiplex PCR, while the TCRdb copy is restricted to in-frame clones and leaves out a portion. The table shows about 100,000 clones, with over 75% occurring only once. Germline assignment: CDR1 SGHAT and CDR2 FQNNGV. CDR3 length: 15 residues. J lost 5 bases, V lost 5 bases, and 8 bases had no gene match. V is TRBV11-2 and J is TRBJ2-1, with 8 bases that match TRBD2. The receptor was derived from an adult with an advanced solid tumor such as melanoma, head and neck, liver or kidney cancer. The material sequenced was CD4+ or CD8+ T cells sorted from blood, taken in a trial of the OX40 agonist ivuxolimab. The CDR3 sequence is CASSRVGGRNNEQFF. The DNA for the CDR3 is TGTGCCAGCAGCCGAGTCGGCGGGAGGAACAATGAGCAGTTCTTC.